One and the same sample provided the 9 T cell receptor beta chains below, sequenced in a study of siplizumab effects on memory and regulatory T cells. Sequencing was performed with immunoSEQ multiplex PCR; in TCRdb, only in-frame clones are kept and a portion is missing. The data show more than 85,000 clones, with roughly 90% seen just once and approximately 1.2% held by the top ten. Sequenced material: CD4+ T cells sorted from blood. Receptors originate from a human donor in good health.

The chain has TRBV5-1 and TRBJ2-1, with D hard to call. Germline V gene lookup returns CDR1 SGHRS and CDR2 YFSETQ. There are 15 residues in the CDR3. Trimming cost V 4 bases and J 0 bases, with 11 bases left between them. The CDR3 is CASSQAWSSYNEQFF. The CDR3 DNA reads as TGCGCCAGCAGCCAGGCCTGGAGCTCCTACAATGAGCAGTTCTTC.

V and J are TRBV10-3 and TRBJ2-3, with 13 bases identical to TRBD2. V dropped 8 bases and J dropped 4; count of bases not matched to a gene: 9. CDR3 length: 16 amino acids. Germline V gives CDR1 ENHRY, CDR2 SYGVKD. The CDR3 sequence: CAISGRTSGGSDTQYF. CDR3 nucleotides: TGTGCCATCTCCGGCCGGACTAGCGGGGGTTCAGATACGCAGTATTTT.

This chain uses TRBV9 with TRBJ2-5; D is uncertain. The germline gives CDR1 SGDLS, CDR2 YYNGEE. This CDR3 is built from 13 residues. Trimming stripped 2 bases from V and 2 bases from J, with 7 bases between. The CDR3 here is CASSVNIQETQYF. CDR3 nucleotides: TGTGCCAGCAGCGTGAACATACAAGAGACCCAGTACTTC.

V gene TRBV15 combines with J gene TRBJ1-5; D gene uncertain. CDR1 and CDR2 (germline): LNHNV, YYDKDF (reference sequence). The CDR3 consists of 17 residues. The V gene lost 1 base and the J gene lost 1 base, with 14 bases spanning the gap. The CDR3 nucleotides are TGTGCCACCAGCAGAGTCGGAAAGGCCCTCAGCAATCAGCCCCAGCATTTT. Its translation: CATSRVGKALSNQPQHF.

This clone was counted a few times. The chain's CDR3 is CASSSRLTGYEQYF. The CDR3 nucleotides read TGTGCCAGCAGTTCCCGACTGACTGGCTACGAGCAGTACTTC. The chain links TRBV7-9 to TRBJ2-7; no clear D. The CDR3 is made up of 14 amino acids. V gave up 6 bases and J gave up 3 bases, with 15 bases separating them. CDR1 and CDR2 from the germline V gene are SEHNR and FQNEAQ (reference sequence).

The V gene is TRBV7-3, the J gene TRBJ1-1; 8 nucleotides line up with TRBD1. V gave up 5 bases and J gave up 2 bases; unmatched junction bases: 7. The CDR3 spans 15 residues. Germline V gives CDR1 SGHTA, CDR2 FQGTGA. This CDR3 is CASSRRQGPNTEAFF. As DNA, the CDR3 is TGTGCCAGCAGCCGACGACAGGGGCCCAACACTGAAGCTTTCTTT.

For the CDR3, the DNA is TGTGCCAGCAGCCCACACGTCCGGACAGGGGTGAACTATGGCTACACCTTC. Its protein product is CASSPHVRTGVNYGYTF. The chain recombines TRBV27 with TRBJ1-2; TRBD1 matches at 9 bases. Germline V CDR1 and CDR2: MNHEY, SMNVEV (reference sequence). The CDR3 runs to 17 residues. J was trimmed by 2 bases and V by 6 bases; bases with no gene match: 13.

V gene TRBV21-1 combines with J gene TRBJ2-1. TRBV21-1 constitutes a pseudogene. The CDR3 sequence is 13 residues long. The CDR3 DNA reads TGTGCCAGCACCGGACGGGCGGACGATGAGCAGTTCTTC. Its translation is CASTGRADDEQFF.

The chain links TRBV5-6 to TRBJ2-7, with 14 bases lining up with TRBD2. V was pared by 2 bases and J by 4 bases, with 2 bases of the junction left unmatched. CDR1 SGHDT and CDR2 YYEEEE come from the germline V gene. This CDR3 is 15 amino acids long. The CDR3 DNA reads as TGTGCCAGCAGCTTTGGGACTAGCGGGAGATACGAGCAGTACTTC. It encodes CASSFGTSGRYEQYF. The full variable domain, its missing parts supplied by reference TRBV5-6 and TRBJ2-7, is DAGVTQSPTHLIKTRGQQVTLRCSPKSGHDTVSWYQQALGQGPQFIFQYYEEEERQRGNFPDRFSGHQFPNYSSELNVNALLLGDSALYLCASSFGTSGRYEQYFGPGTRLTVT.